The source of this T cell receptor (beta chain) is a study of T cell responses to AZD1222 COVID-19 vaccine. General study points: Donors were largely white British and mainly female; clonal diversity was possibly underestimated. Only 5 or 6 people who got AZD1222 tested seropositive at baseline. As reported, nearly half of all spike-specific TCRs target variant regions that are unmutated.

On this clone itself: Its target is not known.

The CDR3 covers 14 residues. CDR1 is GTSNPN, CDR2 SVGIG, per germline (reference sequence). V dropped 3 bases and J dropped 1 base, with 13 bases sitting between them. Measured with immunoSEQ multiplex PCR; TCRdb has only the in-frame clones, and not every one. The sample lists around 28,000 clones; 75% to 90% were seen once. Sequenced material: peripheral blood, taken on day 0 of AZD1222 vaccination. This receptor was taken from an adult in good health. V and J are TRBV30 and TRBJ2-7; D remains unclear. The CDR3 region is CAWSPVSFSYEQYF. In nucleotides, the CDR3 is TGTGCCTGGAGCCCAGTAAGTTTTTCCTACGAGCAGTACTTC.